These 8 T cell receptor beta chains came from one sample sequenced in a study of human T cells and chemical hapten exposure. Regarding time point: patch test 1, 2 weeks after DPC sensitization. The treatment was: therapeutic diphenylcyclopropenone sensitization with weekly scalp DPC. TCRdb used MiXCR to reprocess the RACE reads, holding one entry per CDR3 protein. The sample yields tens of thousands of distinct CDR3 sequences, approximately 10% seen once. Material: whole blood, obtained in connection with sensitization to the hapten diphenylcyclopropenone (DPC). The receptors come from a woman aged 60-75 years with alopecia areata. Some clones in this sample may be carry-over from other donors' samples.

This clonotype has ten or more counts. V and J are TRBV10-3 and TRBJ1-1, with D hard to call. Germline CDR1 reads ENHRY; CDR2 reads SYGVKD. This CDR3 has 14 amino acids. Trimming shortened V by 7 bases and J by 0 bases, and 12 bases separated the two germline ends. The CDR3 sequence is CAITEHDMNTEAFF. CDR3 DNA: TGTGCCATCACCGAACACGACATGAACACTGAAGCTTTCTTT.

This clonotype was observed a few times. This CDR3 reads CASSLLANEKLFF. The CDR3, as DNA: TGTGCCAGCAGCCTCCTGGCAAATGAAAAACTGTTTTTT. The V gene is TRBV3-1, the J gene TRBJ1-4; D is unclear. Trimming removed 4 bases from V and 5 bases from J, with 8 bases in between. Germline CDR1 reads LGHDT; CDR2 reads YNNKEL (reference sequence). CDR3 length: 13 residues.

J is TRBJ2-7 and V is TRBV18; D is perhaps TRBD2 (5 bases). V lost 6 bases and J lost 6, with 24 bases in between. CDR1 and CDR2 (germline): KGHSH, LQKENI. There are 16 residues in the CDR3. CDR3 bases: TGTGCCAGCTCTCACCAAGATGGGTGGCTAGCTGGCGAGCAGTACTTC. Amino acid sequence: CASSHQDGWLAGEQYF.

This clonotype was counted ten times or more. The chain combines TRBV29-1 with TRBJ2-3, with 12 bases matching TRBD2. Germline CDR1 reads SQVTM; CDR2 reads ANQGSEA. The junction had 15 bases not matched to a gene; V was cut back by 5 bases and J by 6 bases. This CDR3 spans 17 amino acids. The DNA of the CDR3 is TGCAGCGTTACCCTAGCGGGGGGGATTCTTGCAGGTGATACGCAGTATTTT. It encodes CSVTLAGGILAGDTQYF.

This clonotype appeared many times. The chain recombines TRBV12-3 or TRBV12-4 with TRBJ1-1; no firm D call. With 2 bases removed from V and 5 bases from J, the gap between germline ends came to 9 bases. The CDR3 runs to 13 residues. The CDR3 reads CASSLFGETEAFF. CDR3 nucleotide sequence: TGTGCCAGCAGTTTATTCGGGGAAACTGAAGCTTTCTTT.

As concerns this clonotype: A much more abundant neighbour one base away suggests this may be a read error. This chain joins TRBV6-1 and TRBJ1-5, with a weak D call TRBD1 (5 bases). This CDR3 has 15 residues. Trimming removed 5 bases at V and 9 bases at J, with 20 bases between. Germline V gives CDR1 MNHNS, CDR2 SASEGT. This chain's CDR3 is CASSTMGDRYRPQHF. In nucleotides, the CDR3 is TGTGCCAGCAGTACAATGGGAGACAGATATCGGCCCCAGCATTTT.

This clonotype was seen repeatedly, ten times or more. The CDR3 loop is CASSLRWQGTEAFF. The CDR3 DNA reads as TGTGCCAGCAGCCTTAGGTGGCAGGGCACTGAAGCTTTCTTT. V and J are TRBV7-8 and TRBJ1-1; a possible D gene is TRBD1 (5 bases). CDR3 length equals 14 residues. Germline lookup yields CDR1 SGHVS and CDR2 FQNEAQ. V lost 5 bases and J lost 4, with 14 bases in between. Supplemented by reference TRBV7-8 and TRBJ1-1, the full variable domain reads GAGVSQSPRYKVAKRGQDVALRCDPISGHVSLFWYQQALGQGPEFLTYFQNEAQLDKSGLPSDRFFAERPEGSVSTLKIQRTQQEDSAVYLCASSLRWQGTEAFFGQGTRLTVV.

This clonotype was recorded many times. V and J are TRBV10-3 and TRBJ1-6; 8 bases are shared with TRBD1. Trimming took 4 bases from V and 10 from J; bases not matched to a gene: 6. Germline V lookup: CDR1 ENHRY, CDR2 SYGVKD. The CDR3 is 14 residues long. CDR3 in DNA: TGTGCCATCAGTGGCGACAGGGGATACTCACCCCTCCACTTT. Amino acids: CAISGDRGYSPLHF.